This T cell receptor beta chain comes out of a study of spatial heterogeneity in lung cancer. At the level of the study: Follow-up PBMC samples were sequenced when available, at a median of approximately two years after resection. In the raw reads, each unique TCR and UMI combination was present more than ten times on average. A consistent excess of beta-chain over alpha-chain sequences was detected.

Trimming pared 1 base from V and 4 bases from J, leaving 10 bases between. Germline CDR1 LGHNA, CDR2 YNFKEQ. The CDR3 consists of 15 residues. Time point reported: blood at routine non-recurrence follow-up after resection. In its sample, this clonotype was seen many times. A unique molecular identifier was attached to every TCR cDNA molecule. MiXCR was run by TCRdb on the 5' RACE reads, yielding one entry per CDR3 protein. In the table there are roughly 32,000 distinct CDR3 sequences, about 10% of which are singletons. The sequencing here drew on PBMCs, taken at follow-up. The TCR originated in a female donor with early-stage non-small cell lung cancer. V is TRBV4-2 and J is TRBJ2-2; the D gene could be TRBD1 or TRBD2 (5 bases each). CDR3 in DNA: TGTGCCAGCAGCCAAGGAGGGACCAGCACCGGGGAGCTGTTTTTT. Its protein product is CASSQGGTSTGELFF.